This TCR beta chain was profiled in a study of T cell responses to AZD1222 COVID-19 vaccine. Sequencing was performed with immunoSEQ multiplex PCR; in TCRdb, only in-frame clones are kept and a portion is missing. The sample lists approximately 80,000 clones, 70% to 90% occurring once. Unmatched junction bases numbered 15, after V lost 8 bases and J lost 7 bases. The CDR3 spans 15 residues. Germline assignment: CDR1 MNHEY and CDR2 SVGAGI. This chain connects TRBV6-5 to TRBJ1-1; 8 bases map to TRBD1. Sequenced material: peripheral blood, taken on day 0 of AZD1222 vaccination. The source is an adult in good health. The CDR3 spells CASPSPQGQVDEAFF. The CDR3 nucleotides read TGTGCCAGCCCTTCCCCGCAGGGACAGGTAGATGAAGCTTTCTTT.